This TCR beta chain derives from a study of T cell repertoires in cytomegalovirus infection. About the study: Public TCR beta signatures were indicative of both CMV infection and a matching HLA type.

The CDR3 spans 15 residues. Germline V lookup: CDR1 SEHNR, CDR2 FQNEAQ (reference sequence). A word on this clonotype: Its antigen is still unknown. A read error may produce the germline difference seen at one junction end.

General observations from the study: In two of eight donors, the top clonotype was HLA-C-restricted CMV-specific. Accumulated public TCR beta family frequency recognized individuals carrying CMV together with the relevant HLA.

TCRdb analysed the reads with MiXCR anew, one entry per CDR3 protein. The repertoire holds roughly 600,000 distinct CDR3 sequences, with more than 20% as singletons. The genes are TRBV7-9 and TRBJ2-7; 8 bases align to TRBD2. Sequencing was performed on CD8+ T cells from PBMCs. This clonotype was obtained from a human donor in good health (CMV status not recorded). Some clones in this sample may be carry-over from other donors' samples. The DNA for the CDR3 is TGTGTCAGCAGCACCGGGGGACTAGATGCCTACGAGCAGTACTTC. Translating it yields CVSSTGGLDAYEQYF. The entire variable domain, with the rest obtained from reference TRBV7-9 and TRBJ2-7, is as follows: DTGVSQNPRHKITKRGQNVTFRCDPISEHNRLYWYRQTLGQGPEFLTYFQNEAQLEKSRLLSDRFSAERPKGSFSTLEIQRTEQGDSAMYLCVSSTGGLDAYEQYFGPGTRLTVT.